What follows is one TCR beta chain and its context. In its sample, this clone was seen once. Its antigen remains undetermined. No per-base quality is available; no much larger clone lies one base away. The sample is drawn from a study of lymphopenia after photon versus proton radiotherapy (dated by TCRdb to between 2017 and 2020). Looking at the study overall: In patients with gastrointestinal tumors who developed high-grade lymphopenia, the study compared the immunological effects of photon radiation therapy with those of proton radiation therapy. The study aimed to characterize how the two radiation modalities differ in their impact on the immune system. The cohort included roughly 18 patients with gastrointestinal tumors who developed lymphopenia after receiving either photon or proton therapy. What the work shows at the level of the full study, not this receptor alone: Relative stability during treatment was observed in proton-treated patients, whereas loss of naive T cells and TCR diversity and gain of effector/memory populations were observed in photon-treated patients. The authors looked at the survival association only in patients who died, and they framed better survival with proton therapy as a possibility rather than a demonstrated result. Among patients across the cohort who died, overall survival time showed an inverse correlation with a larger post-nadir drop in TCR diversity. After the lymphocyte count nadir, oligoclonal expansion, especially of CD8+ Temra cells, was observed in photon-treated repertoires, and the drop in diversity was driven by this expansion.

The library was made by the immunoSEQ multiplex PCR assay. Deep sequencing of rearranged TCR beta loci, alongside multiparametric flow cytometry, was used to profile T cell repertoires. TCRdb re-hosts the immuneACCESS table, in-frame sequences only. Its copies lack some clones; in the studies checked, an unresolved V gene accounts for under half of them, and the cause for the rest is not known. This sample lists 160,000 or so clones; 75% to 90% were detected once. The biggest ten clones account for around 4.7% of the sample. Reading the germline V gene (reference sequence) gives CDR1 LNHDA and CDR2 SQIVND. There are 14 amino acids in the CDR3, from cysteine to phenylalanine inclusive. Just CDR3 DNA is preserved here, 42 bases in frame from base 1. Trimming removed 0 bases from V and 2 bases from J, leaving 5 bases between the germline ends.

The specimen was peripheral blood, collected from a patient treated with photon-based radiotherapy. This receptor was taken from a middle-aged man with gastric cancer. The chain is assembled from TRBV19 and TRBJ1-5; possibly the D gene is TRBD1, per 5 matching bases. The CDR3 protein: CASSIEQGNQPQHF. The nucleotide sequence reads TGTGCCAGTAGTATAGAACAGGGCAATCAGCCCCAGCATTTT.